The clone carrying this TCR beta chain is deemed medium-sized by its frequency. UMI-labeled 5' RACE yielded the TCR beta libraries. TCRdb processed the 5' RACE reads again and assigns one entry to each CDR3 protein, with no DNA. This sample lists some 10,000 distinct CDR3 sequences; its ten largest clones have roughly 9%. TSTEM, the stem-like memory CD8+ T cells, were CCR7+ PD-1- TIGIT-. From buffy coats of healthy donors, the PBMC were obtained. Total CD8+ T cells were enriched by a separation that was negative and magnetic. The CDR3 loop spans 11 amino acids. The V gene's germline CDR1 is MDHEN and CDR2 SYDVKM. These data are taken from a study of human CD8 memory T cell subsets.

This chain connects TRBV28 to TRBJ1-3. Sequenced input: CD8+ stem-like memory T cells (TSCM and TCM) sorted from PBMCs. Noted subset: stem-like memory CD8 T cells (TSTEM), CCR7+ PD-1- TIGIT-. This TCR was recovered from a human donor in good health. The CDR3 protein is CASSPGNTIYF.